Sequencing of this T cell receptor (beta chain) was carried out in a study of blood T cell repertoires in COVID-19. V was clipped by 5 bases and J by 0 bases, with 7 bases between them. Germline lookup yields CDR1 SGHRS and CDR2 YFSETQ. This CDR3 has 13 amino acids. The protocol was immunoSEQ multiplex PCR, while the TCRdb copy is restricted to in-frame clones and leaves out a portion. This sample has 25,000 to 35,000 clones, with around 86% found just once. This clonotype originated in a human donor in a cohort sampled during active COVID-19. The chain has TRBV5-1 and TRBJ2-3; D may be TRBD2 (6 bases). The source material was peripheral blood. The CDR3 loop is CASSRGSTDTQYF. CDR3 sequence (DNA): TGCGCCAGCAGTCGGGGGAGCACAGATACGCAGTATTTT.